This T cell receptor (beta chain) was profiled in a study of beta chain features in type 1 diabetes. Findings and limits, study-wide: Moderate but significant shortening of TCRB CDR3s was recorded in all four CD4+ subsets from Type 1 diabetes patients.

Expressed TCRB transcripts were sequenced, since all the RNA that had been isolated was reverse transcribed. This table comes from immunoSEQ multiplex PCR, and its TCRdb copy is limited to in-frame clones, with some not included. Of 95,000 to 150,000 clones listed, approximately 16% are singletons. In its sample, this clone was seen a few times. What it binds is not known. Per the germline V gene, CDR1 is MNHNY and CDR2 is SVGAGI (reference sequence). This CDR3 is built from 14 residues. The ends lost 4 bases at V and 6 bases at J; junction bases unmatched: 3. The chain is built from TRBV6-6 and TRBJ2-3; the match to TRBD2 covers 11 bases. The sequenced sample was central memory CD4+ T cells from blood. This clonotype originated in a man aged 25 to 40 with type 1 diabetes. CDR3 protein: CASSWASGGDTQYF. The DNA for the CDR3 is TGTGCCAGCAGTTGGGCTAGCGGGGGGGATACGCAGTATTTT.